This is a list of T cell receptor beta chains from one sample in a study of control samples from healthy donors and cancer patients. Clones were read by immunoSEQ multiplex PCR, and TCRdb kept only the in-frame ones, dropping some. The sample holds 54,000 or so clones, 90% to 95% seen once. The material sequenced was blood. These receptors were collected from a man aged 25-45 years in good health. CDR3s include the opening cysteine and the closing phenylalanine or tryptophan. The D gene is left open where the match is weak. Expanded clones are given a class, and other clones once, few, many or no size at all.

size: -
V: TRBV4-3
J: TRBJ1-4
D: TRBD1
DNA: TGCGCCAGCAGCCAAGATCGGGGACAGGGCGGAGAAAAACTGTTTTTT
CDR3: CASSQDRGQGGEKLFF

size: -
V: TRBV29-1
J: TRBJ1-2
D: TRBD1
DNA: TGCAGCGTTGGAAGGACCGGGACAGGGGGTGGCTACACCTTC
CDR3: CSVGRTGTGGGYTF

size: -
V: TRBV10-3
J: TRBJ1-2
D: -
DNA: TGTGCCATCACTCCCGACAGGCGTAACTATGGCTACACCTTC
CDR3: CAITPDRRNYGYTF

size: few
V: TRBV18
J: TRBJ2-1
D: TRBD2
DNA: TGTGCCAGCTCACCGGGCGGAGGTAGCGGGAGGGCGATCTTC
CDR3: CASSPGGGSGRAIF

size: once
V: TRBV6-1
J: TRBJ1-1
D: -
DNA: TGTGCCAGCAGTGACGAGCATAGGGGCGACACTGAAGCTTTCTTT
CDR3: CASSDEHRGDTEAFF

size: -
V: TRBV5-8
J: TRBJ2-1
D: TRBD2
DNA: TGTGCCAGCAGCTTGGGACTAGCGGGTAACAGTGAGCAGTTCTTC
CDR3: CASSLGLAGNSEQFF

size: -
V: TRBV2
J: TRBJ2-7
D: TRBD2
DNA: TGTGCCAGCAGTGAATTTCGGCGGGAGGGCCTGGTGGGTACGTACGAGCAGTACTTC
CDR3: CASSEFRREGLVGTYEQYF

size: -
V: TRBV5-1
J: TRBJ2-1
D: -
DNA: TGCGCCAGCAGCTTAAGGGCGTCCGGGAGAAGCTCCTACAATGAGCAGTTCTTC
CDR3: CASSLRASGRSSYNEQFF

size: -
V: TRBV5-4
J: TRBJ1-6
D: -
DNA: TGTGCCAGCAGCTTGGGATATAATTCACCCCTCCACTTT
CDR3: CASSLGYNSPLHF

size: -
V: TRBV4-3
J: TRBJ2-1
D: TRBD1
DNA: TGCGCCAGCAGCCCTATTCTTACGGGACAGGGGATCGGCTCCTACAATGAGCAGTTCTTC
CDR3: CASSPILTGQGIGSYNEQFF

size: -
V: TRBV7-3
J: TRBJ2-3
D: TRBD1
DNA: TGTGCCAGCAGCCCTCAGACAGGGGGAGTGAATACGCAGTATTTT
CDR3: CASSPQTGGVNTQYF

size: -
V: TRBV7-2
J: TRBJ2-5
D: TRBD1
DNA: TGTGCCAGCAGCTTGGGTTCAGGGGGCCTAATAGAGACCCAGTACTTC
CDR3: CASSLGSGGLIETQYF

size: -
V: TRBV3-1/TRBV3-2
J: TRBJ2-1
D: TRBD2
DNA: TGTGCCAGCAGCCAAGGGACTAGCGGGGCACTCATGTTCTTC
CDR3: CASSQGTSGALMFF

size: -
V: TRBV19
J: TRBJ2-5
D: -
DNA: TGTGCCAGTAGTATAGGGTTTGCGGGGGAGACCCAGTACTTC
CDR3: CASSIGFAGETQYF

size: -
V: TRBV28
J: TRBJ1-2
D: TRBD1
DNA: TGTGCCAGCAGTTCAAACAGGGGTGGCTACACCTTC
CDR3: CASSSNRGGYTF

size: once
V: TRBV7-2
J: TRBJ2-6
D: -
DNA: TGTGCCAGCAGCTCCACTCGGGGTGGGTACGTCCTGACTTTC
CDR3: CASSSTRGGYVLTF

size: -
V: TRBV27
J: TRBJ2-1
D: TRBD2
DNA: TGTGCCAGCAGAGTAGCGGGAGGTTACAATGAGCAGTTCTTC
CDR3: CASRVAGGYNEQFF

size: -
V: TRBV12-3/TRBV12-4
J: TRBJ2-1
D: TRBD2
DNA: TGTGCCAGCAGTCTAGCGGGGCTTCTAGAGCAGTTCTTC
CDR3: CASSLAGLLEQFF

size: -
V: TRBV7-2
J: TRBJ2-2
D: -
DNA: TGTGCCAGCAGCTTAGCAAGACAGTCCACCGGGGAGCTGTTTTTT
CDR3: CASSLARQSTGELFF

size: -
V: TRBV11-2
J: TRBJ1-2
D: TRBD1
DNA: TGTGCCAGCAGCTTAGGACAGGGGGGGTATGGCTACACCTTC
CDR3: CASSLGQGGYGYTF

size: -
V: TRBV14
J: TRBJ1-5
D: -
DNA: TGTGCCAGCAGCCAAGCAGGGTTGAATCAGCCCCAGCATTTT
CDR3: CASSQAGLNQPQHF

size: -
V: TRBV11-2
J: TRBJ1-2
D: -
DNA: TGTGCCAGCAGCCCGACAGCCGGCCCGGCCAACTATGGCTACACCTTC
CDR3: CASSPTAGPANYGYTF

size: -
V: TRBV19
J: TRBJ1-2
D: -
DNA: TGTGCCAGTAGTATCACAGCGTATGGCTACACCTTC
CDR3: CASSITAYGYTF

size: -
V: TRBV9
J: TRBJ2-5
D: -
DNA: TGTGCCAGCAGCGTAGGCTCACCGCAAGAGACCCAGTACTTC
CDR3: CASSVGSPQETQYF

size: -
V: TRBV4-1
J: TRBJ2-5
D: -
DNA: TGCGCCAGCAGGGGACTCCAAGAGACCCAGTACTTC
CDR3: CASRGLQETQYF

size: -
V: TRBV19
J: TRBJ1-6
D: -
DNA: TGTGCCAGTAGTACCCAGACCAATTCACCCCTCCACTTT
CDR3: CASSTQTNSPLHF